This T cell receptor beta chain is from a study of blood T cell repertoires in COVID-19. Study-wide background: The cDNA or gDNA used as material had been derived from T cells, B-cell-depleted T cells, or PBMCs.

Some clones are missing from TCRdb's copy, which holds only in-frame ones; the method was immunoSEQ multiplex PCR. The repertoire holds some 260,000 clones, with roughly 91% as singletons. Germline V gene data show CDR1 as SGHRS and CDR2 as YFSETQ. V trimming: 4 bases; J trimming: 4 bases; junction bases outside the gene matches: 9. CDR3 length: 16 amino acids. The rearrangement joins TRBV5-1 to TRBJ2-5; 11 bases are shared with TRBD2. Material: peripheral blood. This clonotype was obtained from a woman aged 35 to 49 who had recovered from COVID-19. CDR3 region: CASSPGLAGSRETQYF. CDR3 in DNA: TGCGCCAGCAGCCCCGGACTAGCGGGCTCCCGAGAGACCCAGTACTTC. The variable domain in full, with the rest retrieved from reference TRBV5-1 and TRBJ2-5, is KAGVTQTPRYLIKTRGQQVTLSCSPISGHRSVSWYQQTPGQGLQFLFEYFSETQRNKGNFPGRFSGRQFSNSRSEMNVSTLELGDSALYLCASSPGLAGSRETQYFGPGTRLLVL.